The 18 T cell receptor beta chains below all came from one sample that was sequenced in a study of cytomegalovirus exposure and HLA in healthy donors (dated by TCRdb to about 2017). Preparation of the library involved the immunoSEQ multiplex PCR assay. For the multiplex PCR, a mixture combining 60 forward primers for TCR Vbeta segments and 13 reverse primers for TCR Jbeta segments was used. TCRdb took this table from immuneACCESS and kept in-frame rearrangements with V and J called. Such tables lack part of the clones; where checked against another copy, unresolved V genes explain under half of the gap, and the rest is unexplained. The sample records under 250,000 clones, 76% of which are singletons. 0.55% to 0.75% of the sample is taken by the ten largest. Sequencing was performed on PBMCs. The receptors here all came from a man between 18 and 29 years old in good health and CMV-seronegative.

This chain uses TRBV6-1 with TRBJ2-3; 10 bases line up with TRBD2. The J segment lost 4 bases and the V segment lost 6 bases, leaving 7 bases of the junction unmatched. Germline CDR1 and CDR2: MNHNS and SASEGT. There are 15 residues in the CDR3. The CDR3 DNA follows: TGTGCCAGCAGCCACCTAGCGGGAGAGGCAGATACGCAGTATTTT. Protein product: CASSHLAGEADTQYF.

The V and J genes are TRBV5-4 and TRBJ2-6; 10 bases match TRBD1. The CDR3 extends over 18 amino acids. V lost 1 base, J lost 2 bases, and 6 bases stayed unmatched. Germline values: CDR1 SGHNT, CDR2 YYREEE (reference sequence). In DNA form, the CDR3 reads TGTGCCAGCAGCTTGAGGGGGACAGGGGTCGCTGGGGCCAACGTCCTGACTTTC. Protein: CASSLRGTGVAGANVLTF.

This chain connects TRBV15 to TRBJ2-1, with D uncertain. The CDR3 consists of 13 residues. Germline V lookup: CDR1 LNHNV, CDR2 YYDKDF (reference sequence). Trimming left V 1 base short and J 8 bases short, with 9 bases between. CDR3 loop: CATSRGQAYEQFF. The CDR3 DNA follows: TGTGCCACCAGCAGAGGGCAGGCATATGAGCAGTTCTTC.

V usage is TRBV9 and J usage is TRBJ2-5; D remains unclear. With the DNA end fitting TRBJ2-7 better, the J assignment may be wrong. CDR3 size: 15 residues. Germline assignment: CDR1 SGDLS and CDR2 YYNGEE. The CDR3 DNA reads TGTGCCAGCAGCGTAGATCCGACTGGGTTTTACGAGCAGTACTTC. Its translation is CASSVDPTGFYEQYF.

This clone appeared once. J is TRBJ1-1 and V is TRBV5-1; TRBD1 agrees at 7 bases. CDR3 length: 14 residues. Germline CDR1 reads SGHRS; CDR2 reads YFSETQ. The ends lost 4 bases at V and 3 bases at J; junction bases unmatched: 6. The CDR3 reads CASSQGVSDTEAFF. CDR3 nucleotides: TGCGCCAGCAGCCAGGGGGTGTCAGACACTGAAGCTTTCTTT.

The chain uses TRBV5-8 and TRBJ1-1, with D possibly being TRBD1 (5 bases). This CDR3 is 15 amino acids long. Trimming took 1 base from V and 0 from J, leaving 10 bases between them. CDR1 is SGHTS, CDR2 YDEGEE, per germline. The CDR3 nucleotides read TGTGCCAGCAGCTTGCAAAGGGGAATGAACACTGAAGCTTTCTTT. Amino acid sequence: CASSLQRGMNTEAFF.

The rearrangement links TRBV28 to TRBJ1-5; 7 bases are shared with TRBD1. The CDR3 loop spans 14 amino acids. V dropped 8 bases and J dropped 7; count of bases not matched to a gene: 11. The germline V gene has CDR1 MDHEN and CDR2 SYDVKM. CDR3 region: CASRNDRAGQPQHF. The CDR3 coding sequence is TGTGCCAGCCGAAACGACAGGGCTGGACAGCCCCAGCATTTT.

The CDR3 DNA follows: TGTGCCAGCAGCCCCGGGGGGAATCAGCCCCAGCATTTT. As protein: CASSPGGNQPQHF. The V gene is TRBV6-5, the J gene TRBJ1-5; maybe TRBD1 (5 bases). Trimming shortened V by 6 bases and J by 4 bases, and 10 bases separated the two germline ends. CDR1 is MNHEY, CDR2 SVGAGI, per germline. CDR3 length: 13 residues.

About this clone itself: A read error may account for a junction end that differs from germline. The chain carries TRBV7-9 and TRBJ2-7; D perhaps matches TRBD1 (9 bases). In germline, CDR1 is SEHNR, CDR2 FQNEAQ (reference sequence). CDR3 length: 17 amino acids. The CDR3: CSSTPTGGDRDTYEQYF. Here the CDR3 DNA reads TGTTCCAGCACCCCTACGGGGGGGGACAGGGATACCTACGAGCAGTACTTC.

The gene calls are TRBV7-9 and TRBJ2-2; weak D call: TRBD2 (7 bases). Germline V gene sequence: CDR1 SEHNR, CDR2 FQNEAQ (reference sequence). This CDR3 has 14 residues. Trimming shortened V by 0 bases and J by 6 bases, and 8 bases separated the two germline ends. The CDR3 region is CASSLAGGPGELFF. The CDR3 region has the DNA TGTGCCAGCAGCTTAGCGGGGGGGCCCGGGGAGCTGTTTTTT.

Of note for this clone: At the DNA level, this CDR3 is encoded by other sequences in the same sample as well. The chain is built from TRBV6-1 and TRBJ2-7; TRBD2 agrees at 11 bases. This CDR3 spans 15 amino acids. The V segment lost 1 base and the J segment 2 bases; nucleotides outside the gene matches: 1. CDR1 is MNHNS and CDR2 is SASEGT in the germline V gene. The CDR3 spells CASSEELAGAYEQYF. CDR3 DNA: TGTGCCAGCAGTGAAGAACTAGCGGGGGCCTACGAGCAGTACTTC.

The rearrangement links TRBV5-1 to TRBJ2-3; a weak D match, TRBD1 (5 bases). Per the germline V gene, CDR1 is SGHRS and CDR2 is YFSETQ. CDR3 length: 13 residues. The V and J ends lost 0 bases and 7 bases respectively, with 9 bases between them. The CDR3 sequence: CASSLEWGNTQYF. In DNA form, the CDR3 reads TGCGCCAGCAGCTTGGAATGGGGCAATACGCAGTATTTT.

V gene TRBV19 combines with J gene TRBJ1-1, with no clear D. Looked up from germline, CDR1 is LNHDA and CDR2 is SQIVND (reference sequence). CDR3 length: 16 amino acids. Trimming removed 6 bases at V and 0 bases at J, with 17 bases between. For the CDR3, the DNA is TGTGCCAGTAGACCAACTCTCCTAGTCATGAACACTGAAGCTTTCTTT. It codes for CASRPTLLVMNTEAFF.

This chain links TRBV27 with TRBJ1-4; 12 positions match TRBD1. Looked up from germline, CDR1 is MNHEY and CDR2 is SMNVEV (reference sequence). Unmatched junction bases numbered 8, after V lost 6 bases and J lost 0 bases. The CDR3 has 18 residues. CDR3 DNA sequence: TGTGCCAGCAGGATGGCGGGACAGGGGGCTGCAACTAATGAAAAACTGTTTTTT. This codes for CASRMAGQGAATNEKLFF.

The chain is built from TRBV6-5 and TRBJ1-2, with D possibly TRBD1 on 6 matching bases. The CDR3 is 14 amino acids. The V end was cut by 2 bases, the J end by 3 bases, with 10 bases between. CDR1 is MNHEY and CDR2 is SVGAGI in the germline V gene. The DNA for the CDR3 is TGTGCCAGCAGTTACCGACAGGTTCACTATGGCTACACCTTC. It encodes CASSYRQVHYGYTF.

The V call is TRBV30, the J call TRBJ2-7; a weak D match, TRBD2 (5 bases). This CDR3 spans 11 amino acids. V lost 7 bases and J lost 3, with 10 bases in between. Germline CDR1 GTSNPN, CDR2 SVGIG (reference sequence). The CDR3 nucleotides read TGTGCCTTAAGACGGGACTACGAGCAGTACTTC. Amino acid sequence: CALRRDYEQYF.

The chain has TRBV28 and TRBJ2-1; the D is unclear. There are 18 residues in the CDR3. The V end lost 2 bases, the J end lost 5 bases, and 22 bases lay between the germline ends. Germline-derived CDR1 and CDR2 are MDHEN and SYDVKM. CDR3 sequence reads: CASSLILDLEKVDNEQFF. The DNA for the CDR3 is TGTGCCAGCAGTTTAATTTTGGATTTGGAGAAGGTAGACAATGAGCAGTTCTTC.

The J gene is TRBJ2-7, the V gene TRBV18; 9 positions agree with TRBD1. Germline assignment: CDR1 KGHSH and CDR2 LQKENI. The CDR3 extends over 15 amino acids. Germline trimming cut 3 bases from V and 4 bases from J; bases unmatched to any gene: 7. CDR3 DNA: TGTGCCAGCTCACCCGGGACAGGGTCACGTTACGAGCAGTACTTC. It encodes CASSPGTGSRYEQYF. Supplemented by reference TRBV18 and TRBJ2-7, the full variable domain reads NAGVMQNPRHLVRRRGQEARLRCSPMKGHSHVYWYRQLPEEGLKFMVYLQKENIIDESGMPKERFSAEFPKEGPSILRIQQVVRGDSAAYFCASSPGTGSRYEQYFGPGTRLTVT.